The T cell receptor (beta chain) described here comes from a study of CD8 T cells in Susac syndrome. From blood CD8+ and CD4+ T cells, the TCR beta chain was sequenced. TEMRA cells underwent FACS enrichment and CD8+ and CD4+ T cells underwent negative isolation. This CDR3 has 16 amino acids. The germline V gene encodes CDR1 MNHEY and CDR2 SMNVEV (reference sequence). Trimming cost V 5 bases and J 10 bases, with 27 bases left between them. A quantity of about 0.5 to 1 ug RNA underwent reverse transcription using random hexamers. immunoSEQ multiplex PCR amplified TCR beta CDR3 across 54 Vbeta, 13 Jbeta. Using its own MiXCR run on the immunoSEQ multiplex PCR reads, TCRdb lists one record per CDR3 protein. The profile shows about 250,000 distinct CDR3 sequences, just under 95% of them singletons.

This receptor was obtained from a human donor with multiple sclerosis. This rearrangement joins TRBV27 to TRBJ2-7; tentative D call: TRBD2 (6 bases). Material for sequencing was CD4+ T cells from PBMCs. The CDR3 DNA sequence: TGTGCCAGCAGTACCCGTCCCAGACTAGTCGGGCGAGGACAGTACGTC. This translates into CASSTRPRLVGRGQYV.